This passage covers 26 T cell receptor beta chains from one sample sequenced in a study of T cell responses to AZD1222 COVID-19 vaccine. Measured with immunoSEQ multiplex PCR; TCRdb has only the in-frame clones, and not every one. The data show some 120,000 clones, less than 95% seen once. Sequenced here: peripheral blood, sampled on day 0 of MenACWY control vaccination. These receptors originate from an adult in good health.

This clone was counted a single time. The gene calls are TRBV19 and TRBJ1-5; 7 positions agree with TRBD1. The CDR3 is made up of 15 amino acids. Germline V gene sequence: CDR1 LNHDA, CDR2 SQIVND (reference sequence). V lost 3 bases, J lost 3 bases, and 5 bases stayed unmatched. The CDR3 bases are TGTGCCAGTAGTATGATAGACAGGGTCAATCAGCCCCAGCATTTT. It specifies CASSMIDRVNQPQHF.

The V and J genes are TRBV6-4 and TRBJ2-6; D may be TRBD1 (6 bases). The CDR3 spans 16 residues. Germline V gene sequence: CDR1 MRHNA, CDR2 SNTAGT. V lost 5 bases to trimming and J lost 1 base, with 12 bases between them. CDR3 protein: CASSPLQGSGANVLTF. In nucleotides, the CDR3 is TGTGCCAGCAGTCCCCTACAGGGATCTGGGGCCAACGTCCTGACTTTC.

V and J are TRBV28 and TRBJ1-1, with 10 positions matching TRBD1. Looked up from germline, CDR1 is MDHEN and CDR2 is SYDVKM. The trim removed 1 base at V and 0 bases at J, leaving 5 bases unmatched. This CDR3 has 17 residues. CDR3 DNA sequence: TGTGCCAGCAGTTTATATTTTGGACAGGGGGTGAACACTGAAGCTTTCTTT. It codes for CASSLYFGQGVNTEAFF.

This chain joins TRBV5-4 and TRBJ2-2, with TRBD2 matching over 9 bases. V lost 3 bases and J lost 3; bases outside the gene matches: 3. Germline CDR1 reads SGHNT; CDR2 reads YYREEE (reference sequence). The CDR3 contains 15 residues. This chain's CDR3 is CASSSGLAHTGELFF. The CDR3 DNA reads as TGTGCCAGCAGCTCGGGACTAGCCCACACCGGGGAGCTGTTTTTT. Supplemented by reference TRBV5-4 and TRBJ2-2, the full variable domain reads ETGVTQSPTHLIKTRGQQVTLRCSSQSGHNTVSWYQQALGQGPQFIFQYYREEENGRGNFPPRFSGLQFPNYSSELNVNALELDDSALYLCASSSGLAHTGELFFGEGSRLTVL.

The chain has TRBV5-5 and TRBJ2-7; D may correspond to TRBD1 or TRBD2 (6 bases each). Looked up from germline, CDR1 is SGHKS and CDR2 is YYEKEE (reference sequence). The germline V and J ends were trimmed by 0 bases and 6 bases, with 13 bases remaining between them. The CDR3 length is 14 residues. CDR3 in DNA: TGTGCCAGCAGCTTGGAGGGGGGATTGGGCGAGCAGTACGTC. Its translation: CASSLEGGLGEQYV.

The gene calls are TRBV6-4 and TRBJ2-1, with 12 bases fitting TRBD2. Germline V gives CDR1 MRHNA, CDR2 SNTAGT. Germline trimming cut 4 bases from V and 4 bases from J; bases unmatched to any gene: 5. This CDR3 spans 16 amino acids. The CDR3 region is CASSGTSGMDYNEQFF. The CDR3 DNA reads as TGTGCCAGCAGTGGGACTAGCGGGATGGATTACAATGAGCAGTTCTTC.

The chain links TRBV4-2 to TRBJ2-4, with TRBD2 matching over 9 bases. The CDR3 spans 18 residues. Per germline, CDR1 LGHNA and CDR2 YNFKEQ. V trimming: 1 base; J trimming: 0 bases; junction bases outside the gene matches: 7. Here the CDR3 reads CASSQVSLAGRAKNIQYF. The CDR3 DNA is TGTGCCAGCAGCCAAGTTTCCCTAGCGGGGCGAGCCAAAAACATTCAGTACTTC.

The chain couples TRBV2 to TRBJ1-1; D remains unclear. CDR1 and CDR2 (germline): SNHLY, FYNNEI. V was clipped by 7 bases and J by 0 bases, with 12 bases between them. CDR3 length equals 14 residues. Here the CDR3 DNA reads TGTGCCAGCAAATTAGGAGTGATGAACACTGAAGCTTTCTTT. Residues: CASKLGVMNTEAFF.

This clone was recorded once. J is TRBJ1-2 and V is TRBV19, with D perhaps TRBD1 (5 bases). The CDR3 covers 14 residues. V lost 6 bases, J lost 0 bases, and 11 bases lay in between. Germline V gene lookup returns CDR1 LNHDA and CDR2 SQIVND (reference sequence). CDR3 nucleotide sequence: TGTGCCAGTAGCCTCCTAGGGGCTAACTATGGCTACACCTTC. It yields the protein CASSLLGANYGYTF.

This rearrangement joins TRBV3-1 (or the pseudogene TRBV3-2) to TRBJ2-3, with 10 bases fitting TRBD2. The germline CDR1 and CDR2 sequences are LGHDT and YNNKEL (reference sequence). Trimming took 1 base from V and 8 from J; bases not matched to a gene: 12. The CDR3 runs 17 residues. CDR3 region: CASSQVKREGPIGTQYF. The CDR3 nucleotides read TGTGCCAGCAGCCAAGTCAAGCGGGAGGGCCCCATTGGTACGCAGTATTTT.

The V call is TRBV6-4, the J call TRBJ2-2, with D perhaps TRBD2 (6 bases). V was trimmed by 6 bases and J by 2 bases, leaving 13 bases between them. The CDR3 is 15 residues long. Per the germline V gene, CDR1 is MRHNA and CDR2 is SNTAGT. The chain's CDR3 is CASRPGGGNTGELFF. Here the CDR3 DNA reads TGTGCCAGCAGGCCCGGGGGAGGCAACACCGGGGAGCTGTTTTTT.

The CDR3, as DNA: TGTGCCAGCAGTTTCGTGGCGGGGGGATACGAGCAGTACGTC. Translated: CASSFVAGGYEQYV. This rearrangement joins TRBV28 to TRBJ2-7; 8 bases agree with TRBD2. The CDR3 runs to 14 residues. With 3 bases clipped from V and 4 bases from J, the junction kept 5 bases outside the gene matches. Per the germline V gene, CDR1 is MDHEN and CDR2 is SYDVKM.

The chain joins TRBV27 to TRBJ2-2; D might be TRBD1 (6 bases). The germline V and J ends were trimmed by 6 bases and 1 base, with 9 bases remaining between them. Looked up from germline, CDR1 is MNHEY and CDR2 is SMNVEV (reference sequence). The CDR3 is made up of 14 amino acids. In DNA form, the CDR3 reads TGTGCCAGCAGGCAAGGGGGGAACACCGGGGAGCTGTTTTTT. Translated, it gives CASRQGGNTGELFF.

There are a few counts of this clone. The CDR3 nucleotides read TGTGCCAGCAGTCCCAGACTAGCGGGAGTGAGTGAGCAGTACTTC. This codes for CASSPRLAGVSEQYF. J is TRBJ2-7 and V is TRBV6-4, with 12 bases fitting TRBD2. CDR3 size: 15 residues. Germline V CDR1 and CDR2: MRHNA, SNTAGT. J lost 7 bases, V lost 5 bases, and 9 bases had no gene match.

Details on this clone: The sample carries other DNA sequences with the same CDR3. The chain carries TRBV3-1 (or the pseudogene TRBV3-2) and TRBJ1-2; 8 nucleotides line up with TRBD1. CDR1 and CDR2 from the germline V gene are LGHDT and YNNKEL (reference sequence). J lost 5 bases, V lost 3 bases, and 5 bases had no gene match. This CDR3 is built from 14 residues. CDR3 nucleotides: TGTGCCAGCAGCCACGCCGACAGGGGTTATGGCTACACCTTC. It yields the protein CASSHADRGYGYTF.

The rearrangement joins TRBV3-1 (or the pseudogene TRBV3-2) to TRBJ2-3, with 12 bases that match TRBD2. V lost 1 base and J lost 4; bases outside the gene matches: 6. This CDR3 is built from 17 residues. Germline V gives CDR1 LGHDT, CDR2 YNNKEL (reference sequence). The DNA of the CDR3 is TGTGCCAGCAGCCAAGTCGCTAGCGGGGGGGAGGCAGATACGCAGTATTTT. It codes for CASSQVASGGEADTQYF.

The chain uses TRBV7-9 and TRBJ2-1; 12 bases agree with TRBD2. CDR1 SEHNR and CDR2 FQNEAQ come from the germline V gene (reference sequence). This CDR3 has 16 residues. V lost 4 bases and J lost 3; bases outside the gene matches: 4. CDR3 amino acids: CASSSLLAGGYNEQFF. The CDR3 DNA is TGTGCCAGCAGCTCGCTACTAGCGGGAGGCTACAATGAGCAGTTCTTC.

This rearrangement joins TRBV7-8 to TRBJ2-1; TRBD2 is a possible D gene (5 bases). Looked up from germline, CDR1 is SGHVS and CDR2 is FQNEAQ. The ends were cut back, 2 bases at V and 0 bases at J, with 14 bases in the middle. This CDR3 has 17 residues. This CDR3 is CASSLSVQRSSYNEQFF. The CDR3 nucleotides read TGTGCCAGCAGCTTATCAGTCCAGCGGAGCTCCTACAATGAGCAGTTCTTC. Supplemented by reference TRBV7-8 and TRBJ2-1, the full variable domain reads GAGVSQSPRYKVAKRGQDVALRCDPISGHVSLFWYQQALGQGPEFLTYFQNEAQLDKSGLPSDRFFAERPEGSVSTLKIQRTQQEDSAVYLCASSLSVQRSSYNEQFFGPGTRLTVL.

The rearrangement joins TRBV28 to TRBJ1-5, with D uncertain. The CDR3 sequence is 14 residues long. Trimming took 6 bases from V and 0 from J, leaving 9 bases between them. CDR1 is MDHEN and CDR2 is SYDVKM in the germline V gene. The CDR3 here is CASSYQDSNQPQHF. CDR3 nucleotide sequence: TGTGCCAGCAGCTACCAGGATAGCAATCAGCCCCAGCATTTT.

This chain links TRBV19 with TRBJ2-2; D call uncertain. Trimming removed 1 base at V and 8 bases at J, with 11 bases between. CDR1 and CDR2 (germline): LNHDA, SQIVND (reference sequence). The CDR3 length is 14 residues. The CDR3 DNA follows: TGTGCCAGTAGTATAGTCGGGCAGCGTGGGGAGCTGTTTTTT. This translates into CASSIVGQRGELFF.

The gene calls are TRBV11-2 and TRBJ2-3, with TRBD2 matching over 11 bases. The CDR3 length is 17 residues. CDR1 and CDR2 from the germline V gene are SGHAT and FQNNGV. Germline trimming cut 2 bases from V and 1 base from J; bases unmatched to any gene: 5. CDR3 DNA sequence: TGTGCCAGCAGCTTACGAATGACTAGCGGGGGCACAGATACGCAGTATTTT. Protein product: CASSLRMTSGGTDTQYF.

The chain uses TRBV2 and TRBJ1-1; 8 positions agree with TRBD1. Per the germline V gene, CDR1 is SNHLY and CDR2 is FYNNEI. This CDR3 comprises 12 residues. The V and J ends lost 6 bases and 7 bases, in that order; junction bases with no gene match: 4. CDR3 sequence: CASRSGGGEAFF. In DNA, the CDR3 is TGTGCCAGCAGATCAGGGGGCGGTGAAGCTTTCTTT.

The J gene is TRBJ1-2, the V gene TRBV19, with D hard to call. The CDR3 consists of 14 residues. Germline V lookup: CDR1 LNHDA, CDR2 SQIVND (reference sequence). V gave up 0 bases and J gave up 0 bases, with 5 bases separating them. This CDR3 is CASSIDYSNYGYTF. In DNA, the CDR3 is TGTGCCAGTAGTATAGATTACTCTAACTATGGCTACACCTTC.

This chain joins TRBV6-2 or TRBV6-3 and TRBJ2-5, with D perhaps TRBD1 (6 bases). V was cut by 5 bases and J by 5 bases, with 18 bases left in between. The CDR3 sequence is 15 residues long. Germline V gene data show CDR1 as MNHEY and CDR2 as SVGEGT. The CDR3 DNA is TGTGCCAGCAGTCGAACCCCGTTAGGGGGTGAGACCCAGTACTTC. It is translated as CASSRTPLGGETQYF.

This chain joins TRBV3-1 (or the pseudogene TRBV3-2) and TRBJ1-4, with D perhaps TRBD1 (5 bases). This CDR3 spans 15 amino acids. V was trimmed by 6 bases and J by 7 bases, leaving 18 bases between them. Looked up from germline, CDR1 is LGHDT and CDR2 is YNNKEL (reference sequence). The CDR3 sequence: CASRKLGDLSEKLFF. For the CDR3, the DNA is TGTGCCAGCAGAAAGCTAGGGGACTTGAGTGAAAAACTGTTTTTT.

The V gene is TRBV9, the J gene TRBJ2-1; D may correspond to TRBD1 or TRBD2 (5 bases each). Germline assignment: CDR1 SGDLS and CDR2 YYNGEE. The V and J ends lost 0 bases and 1 base respectively, with 14 bases between them. The CDR3 runs 17 residues. CDR3 bases: TGTGCCAGCAGCGTAGCTTTGGGGCTAGCTTCCTACAATGAGCAGTTCTTC. This translates into CASSVALGLASYNEQFF. The complete variable domain, with remaining parts taken from reference TRBV9 and TRBJ2-1, reads DSGVTQTPKHLITATGQRVTLRCSPRSGDLSVYWYQQSLDQGLQFLIQYYNGEERAKGNILERFSAQQFPDLHSELNLSSLELGDSALYFCASSVALGLASYNEQFFGPGTRLTVL.